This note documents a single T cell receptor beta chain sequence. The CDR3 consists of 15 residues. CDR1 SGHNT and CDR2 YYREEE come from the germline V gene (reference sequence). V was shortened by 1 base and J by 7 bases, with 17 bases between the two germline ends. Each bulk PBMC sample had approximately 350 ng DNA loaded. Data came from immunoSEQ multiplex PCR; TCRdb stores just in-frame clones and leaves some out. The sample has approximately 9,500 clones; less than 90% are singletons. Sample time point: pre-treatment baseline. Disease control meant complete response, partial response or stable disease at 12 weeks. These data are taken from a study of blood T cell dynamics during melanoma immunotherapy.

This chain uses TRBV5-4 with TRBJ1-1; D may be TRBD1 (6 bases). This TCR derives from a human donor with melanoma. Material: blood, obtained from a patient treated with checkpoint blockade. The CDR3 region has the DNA TGTGCCAGCAGCTTGAATGGGGGGATCAGGGGTGAAGCTTTCTTT. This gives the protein CASSLNGGIRGEAFF.